This T cell receptor beta chain was identified in a study of shared clonotypes between healthy human individuals. The sample holds one count of this clone. Profiling relied on immunoSEQ multiplex PCR, and the TCRdb table lists in-frame clones only, not all of them. The table shows under 350,000 clones, with around nine tenths occurring only once. The length of the CDR3 is 12 residues. The germline V gene encodes CDR1 SGHVS and CDR2 FNYEAQ. The V gene lost 5 bases and the J gene lost 5 bases, with 6 bases spanning the gap. The chain employs TRBV7-6 and TRBJ1-4; unclear D gene. Sequenced material: memory CD8+ T cells sorted from blood. Specified subset: CD45RO+ cells pooled with CCR7-negative TemRA cells. The receptor's source is a man younger than 30 in good health. CDR3 residues: CASSPRNEKLFF. CDR3 coding DNA: TGTGCCAGCAGCCCCAGAAATGAAAAACTGTTTTTT.